A single sample gave rise to the 10 T cell receptor beta chains below, sequenced in a study of early T cells in non-severe SARS-CoV-2 infection. MiXCR, run by TCRdb on the 5' RACE reads, gives a single entry per CDR3 protein. The sample shows about 64,000 distinct CDR3 sequences, about 17% of them seen only once. The material was whole blood, obtained at baseline. Every receptor here comes from an adult who was a healthcare worker with PCR-confirmed SARS-CoV-2 infection or an uninfected control (not recorded which).

This clonotype showed up just a few times. The chain links TRBV11-2 to TRBJ2-7; TRBD1 matches 9 bases. This CDR3 contains 15 residues. J lost 7 bases, V lost 3 bases, and 10 bases had no gene match. Germline loops: CDR1 SGHAT, CDR2 FQNNGV. CDR3: CASSLGQGSVWEQYF. CDR3 bases: TGTGCCAGCAGCTTGGGACAGGGCTCCGTTTGGGAGCAGTACTTC.

This clonotype has a handful of counts. The chain recombines TRBV7-6 with TRBJ2-3; no reliable D call. Trimming left V 6 bases short and J 0 bases short, with 16 bases between. CDR3 length: 16 amino acids. Germline V gives CDR1 SGHVS, CDR2 FNYEAQ. CDR3 residues: CASRSTASSSTDTQYF. The CDR3, as DNA: TGTGCCAGCAGATCTACAGCCAGTTCTAGCACAGATACGCAGTATTTT.

This sequence joins TRBV10-2 and TRBJ2-1, with D perhaps TRBD2 (5 bases). The V gene lost 5 bases and the J gene lost 4 bases, with 12 bases spanning the gap. The length of the CDR3 is 14 residues. Germline CDR1 WSHSY, CDR2 SAAADI. CDR3 DNA sequence: TGCGCCAGCAGTCGAGCGGTTAATTACAATGAGCAGTTCTTC. Translation: CASSRAVNYNEQFF.

This chain links TRBV5-1 with TRBJ2-5; 12 bases align to TRBD1. CDR3 length: 16 residues. The germline V gene has CDR1 SGHRS and CDR2 YFSETQ. J lost 1 base, V lost 4 bases, and 5 bases had no gene match. The CDR3 spells CASSGGTGGIQETQYF. The CDR3, as DNA: TGCGCCAGCAGCGGAGGGACAGGGGGCATCCAAGAGACCCAGTACTTC. Complete variable domain (other parts from reference TRBV5-1 and TRBJ2-5): KAGVTQTPRYLIKTRGQQVTLSCSPISGHRSVSWYQQTPGQGLQFLFEYFSETQRNKGNFPGRFSGRQFSNSRSEMNVSTLELGDSALYLCASSGGTGGIQETQYFGPGTRLLVL.

This chain joins TRBV12-3 or TRBV12-4 and TRBJ2-3, with unresolved D. This CDR3 comprises 15 residues. The V gene lost 5 bases and the J gene lost 2 bases, with 14 bases spanning the gap. This CDR3 reads CASSLIPETTDTQYF. CDR3 DNA sequence: TGTGCCAGCAGTCTTATTCCCGAGACCACAGATACGCAGTATTTT.

The J gene is TRBJ2-7, the V gene TRBV30; 8 nucleotides match TRBD2. The germline CDR1 and CDR2 sequences are GTSNPN and SVGIG (reference sequence). The CDR3 has 13 amino acids. V was pared by 3 bases and J by 2 bases, with 3 bases of the junction left unmatched. The CDR3 protein is CAWSPSGPYEQYF. Here the CDR3 DNA reads TGTGCCTGGAGCCCTAGCGGGCCCTACGAGCAGTACTTC.

V is TRBV6-1 and J is TRBJ2-6; D remains ambiguous. This CDR3 is 16 amino acids long. Trimming cost V 2 bases and J 1 base, with 9 bases left between them. The V gene's germline CDR1 is MNHNS and CDR2 SASEGT. CDR3 nucleotides: TGTGCCAGCAGTGAACTCCGAGGTTCTGGGGCCAACGTCCTGACTTTC. It codes for CASSELRGSGANVLTF.

A few counts support this clonotype. The chain has TRBV7-6 and TRBJ1-1, with D uncertain. The CDR3 runs to 13 residues. V gave up 0 bases and J gave up 3 bases, with 5 bases separating them. Germline assignment: CDR1 SGHVS and CDR2 FNYEAQ. In nucleotides, the CDR3 is TGTGCCAGCAGCTTAGCGCTGGACACTGAAGCTTTCTTT. Amino acids: CASSLALDTEAFF.

The chain couples TRBV12-3 or TRBV12-4 to TRBJ2-1, with D hard to call. The CDR3 sequence is 14 residues long. V was trimmed by 4 bases and J by 4 bases, leaving 11 bases between them. The CDR3 DNA follows: TGTGCCAGCAGTTCCCTGGGCGTGTACAATGAGCAGTTCTTC. It specifies CASSSLGVYNEQFF.

The V call is TRBV27, the J call TRBJ2-5; D not resolved. V shed 6 bases and J shed 5 bases, with 7 bases lying between them. The CDR3 contains 11 residues. Germline assignment: CDR1 MNHEY and CDR2 SMNVEV (reference sequence). The CDR3 protein is CASRRSETQYF. In nucleotides, the CDR3 is TGTGCCAGCAGGAGGTCGGAGACCCAGTACTTC.